These T cell receptor beta chains were read from a single sample in a study of blood T cell repertoires in COVID-19. The repertoire was sequenced with immunoSEQ multiplex PCR; TCRdb's copy has only in-frame clones and lacks some. The data show around 120,000 clones, more than 70% seen once. The sequenced sample was peripheral blood. All receptors derive from an elderly man with active or convalescent COVID-19. Each CDR3 is given without its conserved first and last residue. Size is omitted from some rows. Given values are once, few, many or a class for expanded clones.

NA	TRBV29-1	TRBJ2-3	SVPRDSYTDTQY
NA	TRBV6-5	TRBJ1-1	ASTAGLLRAF
few	TRBV7-2	TRBJ2-2	ASSLSFFSGELF
NA	TRBV28	TRBJ1-4	ASIPRGATNEKLF
NA	TRBV7-9	TRBJ1-2	ASTSTGGTNYGYT
NA	TRBV18	TRBJ1-4	ASSLTQGMDSLGEKLF
NA	TRBV19	TRBJ1-2	ASSSTGQGNHGYT
NA	TRBV2	TRBJ2-2	ASSESTGSITGELF
NA	TRBV9	TRBJ1-2	ASSVGNSLPDGYT
NA	TRBV15	TRBJ1-2	ATSRYGTDLNYGYT
NA	TRBV10-3	TRBJ1-2	AISEFRRDSESGYT
NA	TRBV19	TRBJ1-2	ASFWGGYGYT
NA	TRBV25-1	TRBJ1-4	AIKGAGGPNEKLF
NA	TRBV4-1	TRBJ1-2	ASSQAGGAYGYT
NA	TRBV25-1	TRBJ1-6	ASREGSSYNSPLH
NA	TRBV2	TRBJ1-2	ASSGLGGQGGYGYT
NA	TRBV6-5	TRBJ1-5	ASSPSYSNQPQH
NA	TRBV19	TRBJ1-4	ASSPRDRKNEKLF
NA	TRBV7-2	TRBJ2-3	ASSNQGGGTQY
NA	TRBV10-2	TRBJ2-5	ASSERSRQETQY
NA	TRBV15	TRBJ1-5	ATSRAEEEPQH
once	TRBV11-2	TRBJ2-7	ASSMGTSGPNGQY
NA	TRBV5-1	TRBJ1-1	ASSSGWGTEAF